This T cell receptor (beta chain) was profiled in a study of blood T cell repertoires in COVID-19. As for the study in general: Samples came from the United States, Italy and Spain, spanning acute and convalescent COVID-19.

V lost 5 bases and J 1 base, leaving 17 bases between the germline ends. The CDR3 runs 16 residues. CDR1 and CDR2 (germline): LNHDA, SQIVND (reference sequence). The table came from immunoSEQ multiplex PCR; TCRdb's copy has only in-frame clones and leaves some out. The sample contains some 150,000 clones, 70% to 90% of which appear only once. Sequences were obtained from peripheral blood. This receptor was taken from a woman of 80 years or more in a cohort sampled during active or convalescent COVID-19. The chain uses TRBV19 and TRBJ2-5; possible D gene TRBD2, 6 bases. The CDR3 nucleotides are TGTGCCAGTAGTGACCCCCGGCGGGGAGGCCAAGAGACCCAGTACTTC. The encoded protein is CASSDPRRGGQETQYF.